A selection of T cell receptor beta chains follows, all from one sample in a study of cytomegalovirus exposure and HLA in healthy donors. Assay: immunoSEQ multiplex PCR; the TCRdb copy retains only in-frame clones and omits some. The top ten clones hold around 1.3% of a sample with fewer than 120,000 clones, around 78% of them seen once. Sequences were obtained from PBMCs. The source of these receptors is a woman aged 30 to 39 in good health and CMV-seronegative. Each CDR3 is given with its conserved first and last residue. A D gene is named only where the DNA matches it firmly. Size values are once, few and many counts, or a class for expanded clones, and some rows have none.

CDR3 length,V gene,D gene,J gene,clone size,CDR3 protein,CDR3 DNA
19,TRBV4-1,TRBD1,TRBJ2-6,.,CASSQHYPGQGAAANVLTF,TGCGCCAGCAGCCAACACTATCCGGGACAGGGGGCTGCGGCCAACGTCCTGACTTTC
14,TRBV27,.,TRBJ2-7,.,CASSVTATWYEQYF,TGTGCCAGCAGTGTGACAGCAACATGGTACGAGCAGTACTTC
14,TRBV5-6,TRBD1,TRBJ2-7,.,CASSLWSGQGEQYF,TGTGCCAGCAGCTTGTGGTCCGGACAGGGCGAGCAGTACTTC
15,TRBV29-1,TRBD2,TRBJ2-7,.,CSVETAGGVPYEQYF,TGCAGCGTTGAAACGGCGGGAGGAGTTCCCTACGAGCAGTACTTC
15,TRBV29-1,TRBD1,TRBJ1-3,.,CSVGMDRSSGNTIYF,TGCAGCGTTGGCATGGACAGGAGCTCTGGAAACACCATATATTTT
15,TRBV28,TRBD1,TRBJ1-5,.,CASRTDRAVQQPQHF,TGTGCCAGCAGGACGGACAGGGCAGTTCAGCAGCCCCAGCATTTT
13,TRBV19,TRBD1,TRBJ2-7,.,CASVGQVGAEQYF,TGTGCCAGCGTGGGACAGGTTGGTGCCGAGCAGTACTTC
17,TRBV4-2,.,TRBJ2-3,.,CASSHGVEGGETDTQYF,TGTGCCAGCAGCCATGGAGTTGAGGGGGGGGAGACAGATACGCAGTATTTT
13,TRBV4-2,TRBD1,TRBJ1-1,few,CASSQTGDTEAFF,TGTGCCAGCAGCCAAACAGGGGACACTGAAGCTTTCTTT
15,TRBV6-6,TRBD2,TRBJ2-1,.,CASRGLAGVYNEQFF,TGTGCCAGCAGGGGACTAGCGGGGGTTTACAATGAGCAGTTCTTC
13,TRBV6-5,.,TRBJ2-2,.,CASSSTGTGELFF,TGTGCCAGCAGTTCCACAGGAACCGGGGAGCTGTTTTTT
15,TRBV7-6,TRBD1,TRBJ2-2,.,CASRGTGPNTGELFF,TGTGCCAGCAGAGGGACAGGGCCGAACACCGGGGAGCTGTTTTTT
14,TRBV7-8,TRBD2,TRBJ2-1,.,CASSLWGGGESYFF,TGTGCCAGCAGCTTATGGGGGGGTGGAGAAAGTTACTTCTTC
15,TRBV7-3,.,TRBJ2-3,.,CASSLQSFRLDTQYF,TGTGCCAGCAGCCTCCAATCCTTCCGACTCGATACGCAGTATTTT
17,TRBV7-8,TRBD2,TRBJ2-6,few,CASSLARGGTGANVLTF,TGTGCCAGCAGCTTAGCGCGGGGGGGAACTGGGGCCAACGTCCTGACTTTC
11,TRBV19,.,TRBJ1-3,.,CATEVGNTIYF,TGTGCCACAGAGGTCGGAAACACCATATATTTT
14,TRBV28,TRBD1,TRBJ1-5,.,CASSIYRGLQPQHF,TGTGCCAGCAGTATCTACAGGGGGCTTCAGCCCCAGCATTTT
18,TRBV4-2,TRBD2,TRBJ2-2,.,CASSQTTSGWAGTGELFF,TGTGCCAGCAGCCAGACGACTAGCGGTTGGGCGGGCACCGGGGAGCTGTTTTTT
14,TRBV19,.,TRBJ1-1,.,CASSPYEPNTEAFF,TGTGCCAGTAGTCCCTACGAGCCGAACACTGAAGCTTTCTTT
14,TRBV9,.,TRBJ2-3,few,CASSVGTTTDTQYF,TGTGCCAGCAGCGTAGGCACAACCACAGATACGCAGTATTTT